One and the same sample provided the 19 T cell receptor beta chains below, sequenced in a study of Tregs in tolerant kidney transplant recipients. Method: immunoSEQ multiplex PCR; TCRdb's copy keeps in-frame clones and lacks some. The data contain some 70,000 clones, roughly 84% of them singletons. The sequenced material came from CD4+ T cells from blood. The receptors derive from a human donor in good health.

This clone was recorded a few times. The chain carries TRBV5-1 and TRBJ2-7; maybe TRBD1 (6 bases). CDR1 and CDR2 (germline): SGHRS, YFSETQ. V was cut by 3 bases and J by 6 bases, with 19 bases left in between. This CDR3 region has 15 residues. In DNA form, the CDR3 reads TGCGCCAGCAGCTACGGACAGAGAGGGATGGGCGAGCAGTACTTC. It translates to CASSYGQRGMGEQYF.

V is TRBV25-1 and J is TRBJ1-1; tentatively, D is TRBD1 (6 bases). The CDR3 consists of 15 residues. CDR1 and CDR2 from the germline V gene are MGHDK and SYGVNS. V was clipped by 4 bases and J by 1 base, with 13 bases between them. The CDR3 bases are TGTGCCAGCAGTGCCGAAGGACAGAAGAACACTGAAGCTTTCTTT. Translated: CASSAEGQKNTEAFF.

J is TRBJ1-3 and V is TRBV30; possibly TRBD1 for D (5 bases). The length of the CDR3 is 18 residues. Trimming shortened V by 2 bases and J by 1 base, and 21 bases separated the two germline ends. The germline V gene encodes CDR1 GTSNPN and CDR2 SVGIG (reference sequence). CDR3 residues: CAWSPGGGRRRSGNTIYF. For the CDR3, the DNA is TGTGCCTGGAGTCCGGGGGGGGGAAGGAGGAGATCTGGAAACACCATATATTTT.

The rearrangement joins TRBV5-4 to TRBJ2-7; tentatively, D is TRBD2 (5 bases). The CDR3 is made up of 14 amino acids. Trimming stripped 0 bases from V and 7 bases from J, with 14 bases between. CDR1 and CDR2 from the germline V gene are SGHNT and YYREEE (reference sequence). The CDR3 region is CASSLGTALGEQYF. CDR3 coding DNA: TGTGCCAGCAGCTTGGGGACTGCCCTTGGGGAGCAGTACTTC.

V and J are TRBV6-6 and TRBJ1-2, with 8 bases identical to TRBD1. The CDR3 contains 15 residues. The germline gives CDR1 MNHNY, CDR2 SVGAGI (reference sequence). With 3 bases clipped from V and 8 bases from J, the junction kept 11 bases outside the gene matches. Here the CDR3 DNA reads TGTGCCAGCAGTTATTCTGGACAGGGAGAGAAAGGCTACACCTTC. Encoded protein: CASSYSGQGEKGYTF.

The genes are TRBV6-6 and TRBJ2-1; D is tentatively TRBD1 or TRBD2 (5 bases each). The V gene lost 4 bases and the J gene lost 9 bases, with 10 bases spanning the gap. The CDR3 is 12 amino acids. Looked up from germline, CDR1 is MNHNY and CDR2 is SVGAGI (reference sequence). CDR3 in amino acids: CASSSWDREQFF. The CDR3 DNA is TGTGCCAGCAGTTCCTGGGACCGTGAGCAGTTCTTC.

CDR3 coding DNA: TGCGCCAGCAGCCCGGGACTAGCGGGAGGGCAACACGAGCAGTACTTC. This codes for CASSPGLAGGQHEQYF. This chain links TRBV5-1 with TRBJ2-7; 16 bases fit TRBD2. V was pared by 4 bases and J by 5 bases, with 6 bases of the junction left unmatched. Germline values: CDR1 SGHRS, CDR2 YFSETQ. CDR3 length: 16 residues.

This clone came up once. The junction shows a germline mismatch at one end, possibly a read error. The chain uses TRBV9 and TRBJ2-2; D is ambiguous. The CDR3 runs 14 residues. The germline gives CDR1 SGDLS, CDR2 YYNGEE. The CDR3 spells CAGSVQSNTGELFF. The CDR3 DNA sequence: TGTGCCGGCAGCGTACAGTCGAACACCGGGGAGCTGTTTTTT.

The V gene is TRBV5-4, the J gene TRBJ1-2; D remains unclear. Germline V CDR1 and CDR2: SGHNT, YYREEE (reference sequence). The V and J ends lost 0 bases and 14 bases respectively, with 14 bases between them. This CDR3 has 12 residues. The CDR3 protein is CASSLVVGARTF. In nucleotides, the CDR3 is TGTGCCAGCAGCTTGGTGGTGGGCGCTAGGACCTTC.

The rearrangement uses TRBV30 and TRBJ2-2; possible D gene TRBD2, 5 bases. V was trimmed by 3 bases and J by 4 bases, leaving 12 bases between them. CDR1 and CDR2 (germline): GTSNPN, SVGIG (reference sequence). CDR3 size: 14 residues. CDR3: CAWSSPAGTGELFF. The CDR3 coding sequence is TGTGCCTGGAGCTCTCCGGCGGGCACCGGGGAGCTGTTTTTT.

The chain carries TRBV10-3 and TRBJ2-7, with D possibly being TRBD1 (6 bases). This CDR3 has 14 amino acids. With 5 bases removed from V and 0 bases from J, the gap between germline ends came to 11 bases. Germline CDR1 ENHRY, CDR2 SYGVKD. CDR3 residues: CAISSDRSSYEQYF. CDR3 DNA: TGTGCCATCAGTTCAGACAGGAGCTCCTACGAGCAGTACTTC.

The chain combines TRBV7-2 with TRBJ2-3, with D maybe TRBD1 (7 bases). CDR3 size: 13 residues. The germline CDR1 and CDR2 sequences are SGHTA and FQGNSA. V gave up 5 bases and J gave up 4 bases, with 10 bases separating them. The DNA of the CDR3 is TGTGCCAGCAGCGGCAGGGGGGCAGATACGCAGTATTTT. Its protein is CASSGRGADTQYF.

The chain is built from TRBV4-1 and TRBJ1-1; the D is unclear. V was trimmed by 4 bases and J by 1 base, leaving 16 bases between them. CDR1 is MGHRA, CDR2 YSYEKL, per germline. This CDR3 comprises 16 residues. The DNA of the CDR3 is TGCGCCAGCAGCCTACGCATTCTGGATCAGAACACTGAAGCTTTCTTT. This codes for CASSLRILDQNTEAFF.

V usage is TRBV11-1 and J usage is TRBJ2-3; D may be TRBD1 or TRBD2 (5 bases each). The CDR3 length is 15 residues. V was clipped by 5 bases and J by 0 bases, with 12 bases between them. CDR1 is SGHAT, CDR2 FQDESV, per germline (reference sequence). The CDR3, as DNA: TGTGCCAGCAGCCTCTCGGGGCATAGCACAGATACGCAGTATTTT. Its translation: CASSLSGHSTDTQYF.

This clone was found once. CDR3 region: CASSLNPGDGYGYTF. CDR3 nucleotide sequence: TGTGCCAGCAGCTTAAACCCCGGAGATGGCTATGGCTACACCTTC. The chain recombines TRBV7-3 with TRBJ1-2; D remains ambiguous. CDR1 and CDR2 from the germline V gene are SGHTA and FQGTGA. The length of the CDR3 is 15 residues. Trimming cost V 1 base and J 4 bases, with 13 bases left between them.

The gene calls are TRBV5-5 and TRBJ2-7; D tentatively fits TRBD1 or TRBD2 (5 bases each). The CDR3 loop spans 15 amino acids. CDR1 is SGHKS, CDR2 YYEKEE, per germline (reference sequence). The V end lost 5 bases, the J end lost 0 bases, and 15 bases lay between the germline ends. CDR3 sequence (DNA): TGTGCCAGCAGGATATCGAGTGGGGGCTCCTACGAGCAGTACTTC. It translates to CASRISSGGSYEQYF.

The chain couples TRBV10-3 to TRBJ1-1, with TRBD1 as a possible D gene (5 bases). The germline V and J ends were trimmed by 7 bases and 1 base, with 10 bases remaining between them. CDR1 is ENHRY, CDR2 SYGVKD, per germline. There are 13 residues in the CDR3. Here the CDR3 DNA reads TGTGCCATCACCGCGACAGAGAACACTGAAGCTTTCTTT. Its protein product is CAITATENTEAFF.

The chain combines TRBV6-4 with TRBJ1-2, with D hard to call. The CDR3 runs to 14 residues. V lost 6 bases to trimming and J lost 7 bases, with 18 bases between them. Germline V CDR1 and CDR2: MRHNA, SNTAGT. CDR3 sequence (DNA): TGTGCCAGCAGCGCCAGCGACCGGGCCACTGGCTACACCTTC. Translating it yields CASSASDRATGYTF.

The rearrangement links TRBV15 to TRBJ2-3, with D perhaps matching TRBD2 (5 bases). Germline assignment: CDR1 LNHNV and CDR2 YYDKDF (reference sequence). V gave up 9 bases and J gave up 1 base, with 14 bases separating them. There are 14 residues in the CDR3. The CDR3: CATLKGEGTDTQYF. The CDR3 DNA sequence: TGTGCCACACTTAAGGGAGAGGGCACAGATACGCAGTATTTT.